Below are 9 T cell receptor beta chains sequenced from a single sample in a study of blood T cell repertoires in COVID-19. The protocol was immunoSEQ multiplex PCR, while the TCRdb copy is restricted to in-frame clones and leaves out a portion. The sample records 250,000 or so clones, 80% to 90% being singletons. Sequencing input: peripheral blood. These receptors all come from a woman between 65 and 79 years old with acute or convalescent COVID-19.

V usage is TRBV15 and J usage is TRBJ1-2; 8 bases map to TRBD1. The CDR3 totals 15 residues. The junction had 6 bases not matched to a gene; V was cut back by 2 bases and J by 4 bases. From germline, CDR1 is LNHNV and CDR2 YYDKDF (reference sequence). The CDR3 loop reads CATSRLTGTGYGYTF. DNA for the CDR3: TGTGCCACCAGCAGACTCACCGGGACAGGCTATGGCTACACCTTC.

The gene calls are TRBV6-6 and TRBJ1-5, with 7 nucleotides matching TRBD1. Germline CDR1 is MNHNY and CDR2 is SVGAGI (reference sequence). The CDR3 runs to 15 residues. The junction had 7 bases not matched to a gene; V was cut back by 5 bases and J by 3 bases. CDR3 in DNA: TGTGCCAGCAGTCTCGACAGGGTCGCCAATCAGCCCCAGCATTTT. Translated: CASSLDRVANQPQHF.

This chain joins TRBV7-8 and TRBJ1-4; D gene uncertain. With 1 base removed from V and 5 bases from J, the gap between germline ends came to 11 bases. CDR1 is SGHVS, CDR2 FQNEAQ, per germline. There are 15 residues in the CDR3. The DNA of the CDR3 is TGTGCCAGCAGCTTAGTTCCCCCGGGGAATGAAAAACTGTTTTTT. Its protein is CASSLVPPGNEKLFF.

The chain combines TRBV3-1 (or the pseudogene TRBV3-2) with TRBJ1-4, with unresolved D. The CDR3 length is 17 residues. CDR1 and CDR2 from the germline V gene are LGHDT and YNNKEL (reference sequence). Trimming removed 5 bases from V and 0 bases from J, with 16 bases in between. CDR3 coding DNA: TGTGCCAGCAGCTCCGGGTTGAAGAAGGCAACTAATGAAAAACTGTTTTTT. Amino acids: CASSSGLKKATNEKLFF.

CDR3 coding DNA: TGTGCCAGCAGGGTAGGACTAGCGGGCTACGAGCAGTACTTC. Its translation: CASRVGLAGYEQYF. This chain joins TRBV2 and TRBJ2-7; 11 nucleotides line up with TRBD2. CDR1 and CDR2 (germline): SNHLY, FYNNEI. Losses at the gene ends were 6 bases for V and 3 bases for J; bases not matched to a gene: 4. There are 14 residues in the CDR3.

The chain links TRBV21-1 to TRBJ2-6; the DNA was not used to check the table's D call, TRBD1. TRBV21-1 is a listed pseudogene. The CDR3 extends over 20 amino acids. The CDR3 is CASSKEDSDRYQSGANVLTF. The CDR3 DNA is TGTGCCAGCAGCAAAGAGGATTCCGACAGGTATCAGTCTGGGGCCAACGTCCTGACTTTC.

The CDR3 DNA reads as TGTGCCAGCAGTACGATCAGGGGAACGACTGAAGCTTTCTTT. Amino acids: CASSTIRGTTEAFF. V is TRBV27 and J is TRBJ1-1, with a weak D call TRBD1 (6 bases). The V end lost 5 bases, the J end lost 5 bases, and 15 bases lay between the germline ends. The CDR3 loop spans 14 amino acids. Germline lookup yields CDR1 MNHEY and CDR2 SMNVEV (reference sequence).

This clone was counted a few times. The chain has TRBV4-1 and TRBJ1-2; 12 bases are a match to TRBD1. The germline V gene encodes CDR1 MGHRA and CDR2 YSYEKL. The junction had 7 bases not matched to a gene; V was cut back by 7 bases and J by 4 bases. This CDR3 comprises 15 residues. Here the CDR3 DNA reads TGCGCCAGCAACCCGGGACAGGGGGCTTTCTATGGCTACACCTTC. It yields the protein CASNPGQGAFYGYTF.

V gene TRBV6-1 combines with J gene TRBJ1-2; 7 nucleotides align to TRBD1. The CDR3 runs 14 residues. Germline V lookup: CDR1 MNHNS, CDR2 SASEGT. With 2 bases clipped from V and 8 bases from J, the junction kept 8 bases outside the gene matches. The chain's CDR3 is CASSERQGDMGYTF. The CDR3 DNA sequence: TGTGCCAGCAGTGAACGACAGGGCGATATGGGCTACACCTTC.